This T cell receptor beta chain was identified in a study of Graves' ophthalmopathy and Graves' hyperthyroidism. Beta-chain TCR CDR3 regions were amplified from RNA transcripts. First-round RT-PCR with HTBI primers preceded a second-round multiplex PCR. TCRdb passed the multiplex PCR reads through MiXCR, listing each CDR3 protein once. The sample lists over a million distinct CDR3 sequences, about 40% seen once, with around 10% in the top ten. CDR3 length equals 14 residues. The germline V gene encodes CDR1 SGHTA and CDR2 FQGNSA. The V end was cut by 2 bases, the J end by 4 bases, with 12 bases between.

Sequencing input: peripheral blood or thyroid tissue (not recorded which). This clonotype was obtained from an adult man with Graves' hyperthyroidism. The chain employs TRBV7-2 and TRBJ2-7, with D possibly matching TRBD1 (6 bases). For the CDR3, the DNA is TGTGCCAGCAGCTTACAGGGGTTGGGATACGAGCAGTACTTC. It yields the protein CASSLQGLGYEQYF.